Following are 3 T cell receptor beta chains from one sample sequenced in a study of shared clonotypes between healthy human individuals. TCRdb's table, derived via immunoSEQ multiplex PCR, lists solely in-frame clones and lacks some. Counted here are fewer than 850,000 clones, around 72% occurring once; the ten biggest clones make up about 1.8%. Sample: memory CD4+ T cells sorted from blood. Indicated subset: CD45RA-negative fraction. These receptor sequences come from a woman in her twenties or thirties in good health.

The genes are TRBV7-3 and TRBJ2-1; no clear D gene. The CDR3 extends over 15 amino acids. Germline V CDR1 and CDR2: SGHTA, FQGTGA. Trimming removed 2 bases from V and 4 bases from J, with 12 bases in between. CDR3 coding DNA: TGTGCCAGCAGCTTACTCAGAACCCAGTACAATGAGCAGTTCTTC. Protein: CASSLLRTQYNEQFF.

This chain connects TRBV4-1 to TRBJ1-4; D remains ambiguous. Trimming left V 2 bases short and J 8 bases short, with 12 bases between. Germline CDR1 is MGHRA and CDR2 is YSYEKL. The CDR3 runs to 14 residues. CDR3 nucleotide sequence: TGCGCCAGCAGCCAAAGGTTCGGGAGGGAAAAACTGTTTTTT. It translates to CASSQRFGREKLFF.

The chain recombines TRBV19 with TRBJ1-1; tentative D call: TRBD1 (5 bases). This CDR3 contains 13 residues. The V and J ends lost 10 bases and 4 bases respectively, with 16 bases between them. The germline gives CDR1 LNHDA, CDR2 SQIVND (reference sequence). The CDR3 loop reads CATKQQGSTEAFF. The CDR3 DNA reads as TGTGCCACCAAGCAGCAGGGAAGCACTGAAGCTTTCTTT.